The clone carrying this TCR beta chain was seen a handful of times. What it recognizes is unknown. These data come from a study of beta chain features in type 1 diabetes. As for the study in general: Patients looked much like healthy donors when it came to age, gender and cell yields. General observations from the study: All four CD4+ subsets of Type 1 diabetes patients contained TCRB CDR3s that were moderately but significantly shorter. Compared to healthy donors, patients appeared to have naive, central memory and Treg TCRB repertoires that were more alike.

The CDR3 is 11 residues long. Germline V lookup: CDR1 GTSNPN, CDR2 SVGIG (reference sequence). Deletions cut 4 bases from V and 4 bases from J, with 5 bases between. Sequencing targeted expressed TCRB transcripts, as all isolated RNA had been reverse transcribed. Some clones are missing from TCRdb's copy, which holds only in-frame ones; the method was immunoSEQ multiplex PCR. The sample has about 370,000 clones, around 9.6% seen once. The TCR comes from a man aged 25 to 40 with type 1 diabetes. The sequencing sample was made of central memory CD4+ T cells from blood. This chain connects TRBV30 to TRBJ1-3; D unclear. The CDR3 sequence: CAWMRGNTIYF. The CDR3 nucleotides are TGTGCCTGGATGAGAGGAAACACCATATATTTT.